Shown below are 4 T cell receptor beta chains from a single sample sequenced in a study of T cell clonality in common variable immunodeficiency (dated by TCRdb to between 2014 and 2017). The paper as a whole reports these results and caveats: CVID TCRbeta sequences were reported to have fewer deletions and N-nucleotide insertions and to lack highly modified clones with 13 or more V deletions.

These receptors' antigens are unknown. Preparation of the library involved the immunoSEQ multiplex PCR assay. What TCRdb holds here is the immuneACCESS table cut down to in-frame rearrangements. Part of the clones is not present; checked against another copy, under half of the missing clones reflect an unresolved V gene, and the others are unexplained. The table records about 28,000 clones for this sample, and not one of them appears only once. The ten largest clonotypes hold less than 30% of the sample. The sequenced material came from peripheral blood mononuclear cells. These receptors all come from a human donor with common variable immunodeficiency.

This clone was seen a few times. Read coverage stops 3 residues before the CDR3 terminus; the germline J gene supplies the remainder. V and J are TRBV30 and TRBJ1-1; possible D gene TRBD1, 5 bases. The germline V and J ends were trimmed by 0 bases and 5 bases, with 13 bases remaining between them. Germline V gene lookup returns CDR1 GTSNPN and CDR2 SVGIG (reference sequence). The CDR3 has 14 residues. The covered CDR3 bases are TGTGCCTGGAGTGTTTGGGGGGTTGGAACTGAA. This codes for CAWSVWGVGTE. The complete CDR3 protein is CAWSVWGVGTEAFF.

A few counts support this clone. At one end, the junction sequence differs from germline, possibly due to a read error. The read stops 3 residues short of the end of the CDR3; the missing end is completed from the germline J gene. The V gene is TRBV7-7, the J gene TRBJ2-3; 8 nucleotides match TRBD2. CDR1 is SSHAT and CDR2 is FNYEAQ in the germline V gene (reference sequence). The CDR3 length is 13 residues. The sequenced part of the CDR3 DNA is TGTGCTAGCAGCCGCGGGAGGAGCGATACG. Translated: CASSRGRSDT. The full CDR3 reads CASSRGRSDTQYF.

About this clone itself: The CDR3 end is not reached by the read, which stops 3 residues before it; the germline J gene fills it in. The V call is TRBV30, the J call TRBJ1-2; D remains ambiguous. The CDR3 loop spans 12 amino acids. Germline values: CDR1 GTSNPN, CDR2 SVGIG (reference sequence). The V and J ends lost 2 bases and 4 bases respectively, with 8 bases between them. CDR3 bases read: TGTGCCTGGAGTCCACAGTCCTATGGC. Residues: CAWSPQSYG. From start to end, the CDR3 is CAWSPQSYGYTF.

This clone showed up just a few times. Read sequence stops 3 residues before the CDR3 end, and the germline J gene provides the missing end. The J gene is TRBJ2-1, the V gene TRBV7-9, with 7 nucleotides matching TRBD1. V was clipped by 4 bases and J by 1 base; unmatched bases: 4. The CDR3 sequence is 15 residues long. The V gene's germline CDR1 is SEHNR and CDR2 FQNEAQ (reference sequence). CDR3 bases read: TGTGCCAGCAGCTCTGGACAGGCGTCCTACAATGAG. Its translation is CASSSGQASYNE. The whole CDR3 protein is CASSSGQASYNEQFF. The full variable domain, rest sourced from reference TRBV7-9 and TRBJ2-1, is DTGVSQNPRHKITKRGQNVTFRCDPISEHNRLYWYRQTLGQGPEFLTYFQNEAQLEKSRLLSDRFSAERPKGSFSTLEIQRTEQGDSAMYLCASSSGQASYNEQFFGPGTRLTVL.